This is a list of T cell receptor beta chains from one sample in a study of regulatory T cells in long-lasting Graves disease. MiXCR, run by TCRdb on the multiplex PCR reads, gives a single entry per CDR3 protein. The table lists roughly 260,000 distinct CDR3 sequences, 15% to 20% of them singletons. These data also formed part of another study, on T cells in Graves' hyperthyroidism and ophthalmopathy.

Specimen: peripheral blood mononuclear cells (PBMCs), collected at new diagnosis, from a patient treated with antithyroid drugs. All receptors derive from a woman aged 25 to 39 with Graves disease. Each CDR3 is given with its conserved first and last residue. D genes are given only for firm matches. Clone size is shown for a subset of rows, as once, few, many or a class of expanded clone.

V	J	D	size	CDR3	DNA
TRBV11-2	TRBJ1-1	.	many	CASSLGRGARAFF	TGTGCCAGCAGCTTAGGGCGGGGGGCAAGGGCTTTCTTT
TRBV2	TRBJ2-1	.	.	CASSPMTVFNEQFF	TGTGCCAGCAGTCCTATGACAGTCTTTAATGAGCAGTTCTTC
TRBV12-5	TRBJ1-1	.	many	CASGLVGRGLIGDTEAFF	TGTGCTAGTGGTTTGGTAGGCAGGGGCCTTATCGGCGACACTGAAGCTTTCTTT
TRBV2	TRBJ1-3	.	many	CASRGLPSRVSGNTIYF	TGTGCCAGCAGAGGACTGCCCTCCCGGGTCTCTGGAAACACCATATATTTT
TRBV29-1	TRBJ2-6	.	.	CSVAGANVLTF	TGCAGCGTTGCAGGGGCCAACGTCCTGACTTTC
TRBV2	TRBJ2-3	.	many	CASSDGESDTQYF	TGTGCCAGCAGTGATGGGGAATCAGATACGCAGTATTTT
TRBV7-9	TRBJ2-6	TRBD1	many	CASSFTGDSGANVLTF	TGTGCCAGCAGCTTTACAGGGGACTCTGGGGCCAACGTCCTGACTTTC
TRBV9	TRBJ1-4	.	many	CASSVRPAGANEKLFF	TGTGCCAGCAGCGTACGACCCGCCGGGGCTAATGAAAAACTGTTTTTT
TRBV20-1	TRBJ2-3	TRBD2	.	CSARATSGGVTDTQYF	TGCAGTGCTAGAGCCACTAGCGGGGGGGTCACAGATACGCAGTATTTT
TRBV3-1	TRBJ1-1	.	.	CASNHGGRNTEAFF	TGTGCCAGCAACCACGGGGGGCGGAACACTGAAGCTTTCTTT
TRBV7-2	TRBJ2-5	.	many	CASSLDWTAAGETQYF	TGTGCCAGCAGCTTAGATTGGACAGCCGCTGGGGAGACCCAGTACTTC
TRBV19	TRBJ2-7	TRBD2	few	CASSRLAGLREQYF	TGTGCCAGTAGCCGACTAGCGGGGTTGCGCGAGCAGTACTTC
TRBV6-5	TRBJ1-5	.	few	CASSYRVGQPQHF	TGTGCCAGCAGTTATAGGGTGGGGCAGCCCCAGCATTTT
TRBV20-1	TRBJ2-3	.	many	CSAPLTGPTDTQYF	TGCAGTGCTCCGCTAACAGGGCCCACAGATACGCAGTATTTT
TRBV7-2	TRBJ1-2	.	many	CASSLFVGRNYGYTF	TGTGCCAGCAGCTTATTTGTTGGCAGGAACTATGGCTACACCTTC
TRBV20-1	TRBJ2-1	.	many	CSARGAAGYEQFF	TGCAGTGCTAGAGGGGCCGCGGGGTATGAGCAGTTCTTC
TRBV4-2	TRBJ2-7	.	few	CASSHVEGGTYEQYF	TGTGCCAGCAGCCATGTGGAAGGGGGGACCTACGAGCAGTACTTC
TRBV6-2/TRBV6-3	TRBJ2-2	.	.	CASSYSKMERPSNTGELFF	TGTGCCAGCAGTTACTCGAAAATGGAGCGGCCATCGAACACCGGGGAGCTGTTTTTT
TRBV20-1	TRBJ1-1	.	.	CSAGGANTEAFF	TGCAGTGCTGGGGGCGCGAACACTGAAGCTTTCTTT
TRBV12-3/TRBV12-4	TRBJ1-1	.	many	CASSLAEAFF	TGTGCCAGCAGTTTAGCGGAAGCTTTCTTT
TRBV29-1	TRBJ2-3	TRBD2	many	CSVEDRLADHTDTQYF	TGCAGCGTTGAAGATCGTCTAGCGGACCACACAGATACGCAGTATTTT
TRBV6-5	TRBJ1-1	.	.	CASSYQSTNTEAFF	TGTGCCAGCAGTTACCAGTCTACGAACACTGAAGCTTTCTTT
TRBV19	TRBJ2-6	.	many	CASSIEVYSGANVLTF	TGTGCCAGTAGTATAGAAGTCTACTCTGGGGCCAACGTCCTGACTTTC
TRBV6-1	TRBJ1-2	.	many	CASISSWLYTYGYTF	TGTGCCAGCATTTCGTCGTGGCTCTATACTTATGGCTACACCTTC
TRBV19	TRBJ1-2	TRBD1	many	CASTATRTGEEGYTF	TGTGCCAGTACCGCAACCCGGACAGGGGAGGAGGGCTACACCTTC
TRBV20-1	TRBJ2-7	.	many	CSAGPWGEQYF	TGCAGTGCTGGTCCTTGGGGCGAGCAGTACTTC
TRBV7-9	TRBJ2-1	.	.	CASSLALQTRSYNEQFF	TGTGCCAGCAGCTTGGCCCTTCAGACCCGCTCCTACAATGAGCAGTTCTTC
TRBV6-2/TRBV6-3	TRBJ2-1	TRBD2	.	CASSEGGLREAFRGNEQFF	TGTGCCAGCAGTGAAGGGGGTTTGCGGGAGGCCTTTCGGGGCAATGAGCAGTTCTTC
TRBV7-2	TRBJ2-3	.	.	CASTGVSTDTQYF	TGTGCCAGCACGGGGGTGAGCACAGATACGCAGTATTTT
TRBV29-1	TRBJ2-5	.	many	CSVDRGEETQYF	TGCAGCGTTGACAGGGGCGAAGAGACCCAGTACTTC
TRBV18	TRBJ2-7	TRBD1	.	CASSPAQGVEQYF	TGTGCCAGCTCACCAGCACAGGGGGTCGAGCAGTACTTC
TRBV18	TRBJ2-7	.	many	CASSPAGHEQYF	TGTGCCAGCTCACCAGCCGGACACGAGCAGTACTTC
TRBV6-1	TRBJ1-2	.	many	CASSERQGANYGYTF	TGTGCCAGCAGTGAACGGCAGGGCGCTAACTATGGCTACACCTTC
TRBV20-1	TRBJ2-3	.	many	CTAAYSTDTQYF	TGCACCGCGGCATATAGCACAGATACGCAGTATTTT
TRBV27	TRBJ2-3	TRBD1	many	CASRTRDRAIADTQYF	TGTGCCAGCAGAACCCGGGACAGGGCTATCGCAGATACGCAGTATTTT
TRBV11-2	TRBJ2-7	.	many	CASSLGPANYEQYF	TGTGCCAGCAGCTTAGGTCCAGCCAACTACGAGCAGTACTTC
TRBV7-9	TRBJ2-5	.	many	CASSLRDKTQETQYF	TGTGCCAGCAGCCTGCGGGACAAGACACAAGAGACCCAGTACTTC
TRBV12-3/TRBV12-4	TRBJ1-5	TRBD1	many	CASRRGTGDHQPQHF	TGTGCCAGCAGACGGGGGACAGGTGACCATCAGCCCCAGCATTTT
TRBV20-1	TRBJ2-7	.	many	CSARGDRNEQYF	TGCAGTGCGCGCGGGGACCGCAACGAGCAGTACTTC
TRBV18	TRBJ2-7	.	.	CASSPTTLSYEQYF	TGTGCCAGCTCACCGACGACACTCAGCTACGAGCAGTACTTC
TRBV20-1	TRBJ2-3	TRBD1	many	CSAIPGQAVFTDTQYF	TGCAGTGCCATACCGGGACAGGCGGTTTTCACAGATACGCAGTATTTT
TRBV5-1	TRBJ2-3	.	many	CASSPLTTSTDTQYF	TGCGCCAGCAGCCCCTTGACCACTAGCACAGATACGCAGTATTTT
TRBV28	TRBJ1-5	TRBD1	many	CASSKYLDRGAGQPQHF	TGTGCCAGCAGCAAATACCTGGACAGGGGAGCCGGTCAGCCCCAGCATTTT
TRBV5-4	TRBJ2-5	.	many	CASSLSRDQETQYF	TGTGCCAGCAGCTTGAGTCGGGACCAAGAGACCCAGTACTTC